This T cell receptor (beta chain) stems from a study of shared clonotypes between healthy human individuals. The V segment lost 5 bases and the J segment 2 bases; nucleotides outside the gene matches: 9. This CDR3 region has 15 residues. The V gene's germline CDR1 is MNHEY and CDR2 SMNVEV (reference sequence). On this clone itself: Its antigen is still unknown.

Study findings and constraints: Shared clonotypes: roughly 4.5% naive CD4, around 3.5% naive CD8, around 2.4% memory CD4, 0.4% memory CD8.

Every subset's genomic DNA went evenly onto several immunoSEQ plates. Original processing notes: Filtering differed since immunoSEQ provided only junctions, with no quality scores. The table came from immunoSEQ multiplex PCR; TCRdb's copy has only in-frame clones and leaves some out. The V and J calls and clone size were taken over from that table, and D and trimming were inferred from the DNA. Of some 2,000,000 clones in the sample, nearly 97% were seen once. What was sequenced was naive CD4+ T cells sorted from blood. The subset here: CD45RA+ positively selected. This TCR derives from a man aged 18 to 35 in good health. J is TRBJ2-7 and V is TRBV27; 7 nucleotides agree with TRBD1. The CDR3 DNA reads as TGTGCCAGCAGTCACACCACGGGACAGACCTACGAGCAGTACTTC. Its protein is CASSHTTGQTYEQYF.